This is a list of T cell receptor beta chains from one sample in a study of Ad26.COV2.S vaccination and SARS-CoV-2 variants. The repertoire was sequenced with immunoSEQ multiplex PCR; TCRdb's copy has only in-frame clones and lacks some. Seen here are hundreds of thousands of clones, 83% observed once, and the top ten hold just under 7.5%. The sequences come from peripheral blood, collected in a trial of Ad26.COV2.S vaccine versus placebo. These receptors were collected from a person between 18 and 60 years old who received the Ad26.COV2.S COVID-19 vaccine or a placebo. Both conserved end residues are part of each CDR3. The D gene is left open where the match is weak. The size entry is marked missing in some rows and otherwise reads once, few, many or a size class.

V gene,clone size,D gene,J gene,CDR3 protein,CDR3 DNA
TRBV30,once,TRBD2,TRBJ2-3,CAWSLAGGGADTQYF,TGTGCCTGGAGTTTGGCGGGAGGTGGGGCAGATACGCAGTATTTT
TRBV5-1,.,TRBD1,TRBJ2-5,CASSLAGTGGRETQYF,TGCGCCAGCAGCTTGGCCGGGACAGGGGGCAGGGAGACCCAGTACTTC
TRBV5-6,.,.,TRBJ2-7,CASSLGYEQYF,TGTGCCAGCAGTTTGGGATACGAGCAGTACTTC
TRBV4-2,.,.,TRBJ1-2,CASSQDQWLFSF,TGTGCCAGCAGCCAAGATCAATGGCTTTTCTCCTTC
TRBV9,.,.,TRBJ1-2,CASSVGQNYGYTF,TGTGCCAGCAGCGTAGGACAGAACTATGGCTACACCTTC
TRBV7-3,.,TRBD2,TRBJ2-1,CASSYIAGVGNEQFF,TGTGCCAGCAGCTATATAGCGGGAGTGGGAAATGAGCAGTTCTTC
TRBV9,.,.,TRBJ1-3,CASSVSPSSGNTIYF,TGTGCCAGCAGCGTATCCCCTAGCTCTGGAAACACCATATATTTT
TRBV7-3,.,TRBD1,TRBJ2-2,CASSLSTGFAGELFF,TGTGCCAGCAGCTTATCGACAGGGTTCGCGGGGGAGCTGTTTTTT
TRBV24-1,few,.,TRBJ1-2,CATSDDPDAYGYTF,TGTGCCACCAGTGATGACCCAGATGCCTATGGCTACACCTTC
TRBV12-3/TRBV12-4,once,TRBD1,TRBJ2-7,CASSRDRGYEQYF,TGTGCCAGCAGTCGGGACAGGGGATACGAGCAGTACTTC
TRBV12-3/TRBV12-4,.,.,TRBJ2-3,CASTLRGWDTQYF,TGTGCCAGCACCCTCCGGGGGTGGGATACGCAGTATTTT
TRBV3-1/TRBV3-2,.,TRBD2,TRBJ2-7,CASSQDGTSFHEQYF,TGTGCCAGCAGCCAAGATGGGACTAGCTTCCACGAGCAGTACTTC
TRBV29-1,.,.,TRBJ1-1,CSVDRYSGTEAFF,TGCAGCGTTGATCGGTACTCTGGCACTGAAGCTTTCTTT
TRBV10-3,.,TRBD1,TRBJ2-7,CASGQGELYEQYF,TGTGCCAGCGGACAGGGGGAACTCTACGAGCAGTACTTC
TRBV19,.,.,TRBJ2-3,CASRDRGRSGTDTQYF,TGTGCCAGTAGGGACCGGGGCAGGTCAGGCACAGATACGCAGTATTTT
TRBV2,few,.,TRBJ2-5,CASSEGWGGSETQYF,TGTGCCAGCAGTGAGGGCTGGGGGGGCTCAGAGACCCAGTACTTC
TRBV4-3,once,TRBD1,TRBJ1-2,CASSQVGTVHGYTF,TGCGCCAGCAGCCAAGTTGGGACAGTCCATGGCTACACCTTC
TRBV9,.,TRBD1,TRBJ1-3,CASTGQEGGNTIYF,TGTGCCAGCACCGGACAGGAAGGTGGAAACACCATATATTTT
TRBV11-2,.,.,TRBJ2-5,CASTGVWETQYF,TGTGCCAGCACCGGCGTTTGGGAGACCCAGTACTTC
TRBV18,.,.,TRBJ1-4,CASELRGQEKLFF,TGTGCCAGTGAGCTTCGAGGTCAGGAAAAACTGTTTTTT
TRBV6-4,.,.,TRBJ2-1,CASSDSRGPWDEQFF,TGTGCCAGCAGTGACTCTCGGGGCCCGTGGGATGAGCAGTTCTTC
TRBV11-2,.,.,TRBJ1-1,CASSRGAEAFF,TGTGCCAGCTCGCGCGGGGCTGAAGCTTTCTTT
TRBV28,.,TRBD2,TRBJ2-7,CASSGGLAGLAQGEQYF,TGTGCCAGCAGTGGAGGGCTAGCGGGTCTAGCTCAGGGCGAGCAGTACTTC
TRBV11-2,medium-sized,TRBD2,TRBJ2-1,CASSSPHRLAFGEQFF,TGTGCCAGCAGCTCCCCTCATAGACTAGCCTTTGGTGAGCAGTTCTTC
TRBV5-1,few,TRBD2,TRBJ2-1,CASSLSGRAGNEQFF,TGCGCCAGCAGCCTTAGCGGGAGGGCGGGGAATGAGCAGTTCTTC
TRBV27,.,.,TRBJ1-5,CASSFLGQPQHF,TGTGCCAGCAGTTTTCTGGGTCAGCCCCAGCATTTT
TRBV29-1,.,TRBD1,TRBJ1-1,CSVLQGRAEAFF,TGCAGCGTTCTACAGGGGCGGGCTGAAGCTTTCTTT
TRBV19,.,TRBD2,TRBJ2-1,CASSMGGIEQFF,TGTGCCAGTAGTATGGGGGGGATTGAGCAGTTCTTC
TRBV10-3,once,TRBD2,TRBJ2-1,CAISESILGSSGYNEQFF,TGTGCCATCAGTGAGTCGATTTTGGGGTCTAGCGGGTACAATGAGCAGTTCTTC
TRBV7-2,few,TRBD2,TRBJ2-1,CASSLGLAGYNEQFF,TGTGCCAGCAGCTTAGGTCTAGCGGGGTATAATGAGCAGTTCTTC
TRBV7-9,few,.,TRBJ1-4,CASRRSDTLNEKLFF,TGTGCCAGCAGGAGATCGGACACTCTTAATGAAAAACTGTTTTTT
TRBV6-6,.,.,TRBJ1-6,CASSFKGSSYNSPLHF,TGTGCCAGCAGTTTTAAAGGCAGCTCCTATAATTCACCCCTCCACTTT
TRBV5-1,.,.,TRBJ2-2,CASSLDTGELFF,TGCGCCAGCAGCCTCGACACCGGGGAGCTGTTTTTT
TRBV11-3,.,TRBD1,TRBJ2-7,CASSLQPGQGAYEQYF,TGTGCCAGCAGCTTACAGCCGGGACAGGGGGCCTACGAGCAGTACTTC
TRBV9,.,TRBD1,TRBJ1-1,CASSELDRGTEAFF,TGTGCCAGCAGCGAGTTGGACAGGGGAACTGAAGCTTTCTTT
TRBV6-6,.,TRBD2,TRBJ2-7,CASNPAGDSYEQYF,TGTGCCAGCAACCCAGCGGGAGACTCCTACGAGCAGTACTTC
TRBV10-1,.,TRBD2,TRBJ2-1,CASSGTSASSYNEQFF,TGCGCCAGCAGCGGGACTAGCGCGAGCTCCTACAATGAGCAGTTCTTC
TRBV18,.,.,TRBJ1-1,CASSKSPGALRGDEAFF,TGTGCCAGCTCAAAATCCCCTGGCGCCCTCCGGGGGGACGAAGCTTTCTTT
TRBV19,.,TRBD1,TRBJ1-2,CASRPGTGLGYTF,TGTGCCAGTAGACCCGGGACAGGTCTGGGCTACACCTTC